This TCR beta chain is from a study of beta chain features in type 1 diabetes. Study-wide results and limits: Shorter templates might be favored by PCR, equally in patients and controls.

V was cut by 6 bases and J by 1 base, with 12 bases left in between. The CDR3 is 14 amino acids. Germline assignment: CDR1 MGHRA and CDR2 YSYEKL. This clone was counted a few times. What it recognizes is unknown. Expressed TCRB transcripts got sequenced, as all isolated RNA was reverse transcribed. Naive, central memory and regulatory T cell samples averaged around 3.3 million reads. Data came from immunoSEQ multiplex PCR; TCRdb stores just in-frame clones and leaves some out. The table shows 600,000 to 650,000 clones, with less than 20% occurring only once. The gene calls are TRBV4-1 and TRBJ1-1; D is ambiguous. This receptor was identified in a man in his late teens or twenties in good health. The specimen was naive CD4+ T cells from blood. Here the CDR3 reads CASRNSGRNTEAFF. The CDR3 DNA is TGCGCCAGCAGAAATTCGGGCAGGAACACTGAAGCTTTCTTT.